This T cell receptor (beta chain) emerged from a study of vaccination and CD4 T cells after COVID-19. Overall study: It was a median about 92 days after diagnosis, with a range of 35 to 161, that post-COVID samples were drawn. Sampling that followed vaccination took place a median about 71 days after dose two, within a range of 14 to 241.

In the case of this clonotype: Its antigen is still unknown.

TCRdb re-called the PCR reads through MiXCR, storing one row per CDR3 protein. The sample shows tens of thousands of distinct CDR3 sequences, 50% of them seen only once. Noted time point: late sampling 161 to 241 days after vaccination in three convalescent patients. CDR1 and CDR2 (germline): MNHEY, SVGAGI. The CDR3 spans 15 residues. V gave up 0 bases and J gave up 11 bases, with 14 bases separating them. Study results and caveats: Vaccine-specific clones in convalescent patients were spike mono-reactive in 304 of 307 cases.

The sample consisted of CD4+ T cells from blood, taken about 7 months after SARS-CoV-2 vaccination. The chain couples TRBV6-5 to TRBJ1-6, with a weak D call TRBD1 (5 bases). The source is a human donor who had recovered from COVID-19. CDR3 loop: CASSYSQGMGTPLHF. The CDR3 DNA reads TGTGCCAGCAGTTACTCGCAGGGTATGGGTACACCCCTCCACTTT.